This record concerns one T cell receptor beta chain sequence. This sample stems from a study of blood T cell repertoires in COVID-19. Trimming stripped 0 bases from V and 7 bases from J, with 16 bases between. Germline CDR1 MNHEY, CDR2 SVGEGT. This CDR3 is 15 amino acids long. TCRdb's copy holds only in-frame clones and misses some; the assay was immunoSEQ multiplex PCR. The sample includes around 100,000 clones, around 83% of them seen just once. V usage is TRBV6-2 or TRBV6-3 and J usage is TRBJ2-7, with TRBD2 as a possible D gene (6 bases). Sequenced: peripheral blood. The clonotype was recovered from an older man with acute or convalescent COVID-19. The CDR3 region has the DNA TGTGCCAGCAGTTACTCGAGCCAGGGAGCGGGTGAGCAGTACTTC. It translates to CASSYSSQGAGEQYF.